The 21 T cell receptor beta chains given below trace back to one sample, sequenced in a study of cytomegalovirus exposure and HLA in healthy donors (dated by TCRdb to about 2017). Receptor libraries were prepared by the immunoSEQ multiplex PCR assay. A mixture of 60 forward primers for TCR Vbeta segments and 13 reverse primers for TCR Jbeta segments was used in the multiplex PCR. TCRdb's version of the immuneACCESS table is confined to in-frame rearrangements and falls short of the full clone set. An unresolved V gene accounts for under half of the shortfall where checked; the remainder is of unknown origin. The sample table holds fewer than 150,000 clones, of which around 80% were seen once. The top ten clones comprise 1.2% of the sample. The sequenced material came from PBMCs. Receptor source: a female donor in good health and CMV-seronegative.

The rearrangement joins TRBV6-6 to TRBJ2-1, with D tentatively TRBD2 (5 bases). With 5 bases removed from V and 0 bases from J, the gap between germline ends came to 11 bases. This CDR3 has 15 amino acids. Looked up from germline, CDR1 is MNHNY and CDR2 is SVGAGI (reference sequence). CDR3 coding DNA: TGTGCCAGCAGTGCGACTATTAGCTCCTACAATGAGCAGTTCTTC. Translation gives CASSATISSYNEQFF.

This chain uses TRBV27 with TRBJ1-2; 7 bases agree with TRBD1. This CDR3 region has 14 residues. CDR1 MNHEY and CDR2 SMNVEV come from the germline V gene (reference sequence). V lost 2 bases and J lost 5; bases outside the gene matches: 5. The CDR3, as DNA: TGTGCCAGCAGTTTAGCCGCACAGGGGTATGGCTACACCTTC. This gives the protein CASSLAAQGYGYTF.

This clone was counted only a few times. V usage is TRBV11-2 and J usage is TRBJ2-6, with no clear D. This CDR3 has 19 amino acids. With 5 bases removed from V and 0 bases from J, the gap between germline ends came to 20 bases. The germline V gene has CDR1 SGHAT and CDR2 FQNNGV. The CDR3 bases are TGTGCCAGCAGCCTACAGAACATCATTTCATTCTCTGGGGCCAACGTCCTGACTTTC. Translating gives CASSLQNIISFSGANVLTF.

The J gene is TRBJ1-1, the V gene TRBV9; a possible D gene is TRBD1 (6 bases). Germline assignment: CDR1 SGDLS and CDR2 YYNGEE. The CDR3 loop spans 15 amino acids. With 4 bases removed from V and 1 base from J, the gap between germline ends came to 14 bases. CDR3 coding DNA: TGTGCCAGCAGCTCTATGGGACAAACGAACACTGAAGCTTTCTTT. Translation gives CASSSMGQTNTEAFF.

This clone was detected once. The CDR3 sequence: CASSIRLAGGPTDTQYF. As DNA, the CDR3 is TGTGCCAGCAGCATCCGCCTAGCGGGAGGGCCGACAGATACGCAGTATTTT. The chain carries TRBV5-8 and TRBJ2-3, with 12 bases identical to TRBD2. The CDR3 has 17 residues. Germline V lookup: CDR1 SGHTS, CDR2 YDEGEE. Trimming removed 4 bases from V and 3 bases from J; junction bases left unmatched: 9. The variable domain in full, with the rest retrieved from reference TRBV5-8 and TRBJ2-3, is EAGVTQSPTHLIKTRGQQATLRCSPISGHTSVYWYQQALGLGLQFLLWYDEGEERNRGNFPPRFSGRQFPNYSSELNVNALELEDSALYLCASSIRLAGGPTDTQYFGPGTRLTVL.

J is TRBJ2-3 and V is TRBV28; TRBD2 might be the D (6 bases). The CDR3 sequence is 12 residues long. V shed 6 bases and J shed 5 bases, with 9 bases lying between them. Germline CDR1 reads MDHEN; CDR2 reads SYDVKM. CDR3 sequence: CASREAGDTQYF. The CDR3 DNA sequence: TGTGCCAGCAGGGAAGCGGGAGATACGCAGTATTTT.

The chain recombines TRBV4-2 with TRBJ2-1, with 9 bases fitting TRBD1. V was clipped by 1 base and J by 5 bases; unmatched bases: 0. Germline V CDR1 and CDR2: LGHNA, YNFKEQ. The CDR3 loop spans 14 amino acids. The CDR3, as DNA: TGTGCCAGCAGCCAAGGGGACAGGGACAATGAGCAGTTCTTC. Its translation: CASSQGDRDNEQFF.

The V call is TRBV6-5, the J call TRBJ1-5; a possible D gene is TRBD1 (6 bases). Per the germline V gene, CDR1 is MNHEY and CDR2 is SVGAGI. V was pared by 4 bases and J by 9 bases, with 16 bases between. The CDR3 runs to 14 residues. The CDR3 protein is CASSSQGGEPPQHF. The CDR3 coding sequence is TGTGCCAGCAGTTCACAGGGTGGGGAGCCGCCCCAGCATTTT.

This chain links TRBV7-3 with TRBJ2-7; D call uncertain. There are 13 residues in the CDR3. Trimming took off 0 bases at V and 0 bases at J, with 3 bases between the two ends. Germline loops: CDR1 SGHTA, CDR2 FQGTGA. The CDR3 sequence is CASSLTNSYEQYF. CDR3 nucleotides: TGTGCCAGCAGCTTAACCAACTCCTACGAGCAGTACTTC.

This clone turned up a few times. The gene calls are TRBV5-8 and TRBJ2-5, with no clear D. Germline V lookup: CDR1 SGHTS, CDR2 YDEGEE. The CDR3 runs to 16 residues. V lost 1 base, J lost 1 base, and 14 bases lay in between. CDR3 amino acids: CASSLRNRNFQETQYF. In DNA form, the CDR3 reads TGTGCCAGCAGCTTGAGGAACAGAAACTTCCAAGAGACCCAGTACTTC. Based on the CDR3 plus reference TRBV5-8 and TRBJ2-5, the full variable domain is EAGVTQSPTHLIKTRGQQATLRCSPISGHTSVYWYQQALGLGLQFLLWYDEGEERNRGNFPPRFSGRQFPNYSSELNVNALELEDSALYLCASSLRNRNFQETQYFGPGTRLLVL.

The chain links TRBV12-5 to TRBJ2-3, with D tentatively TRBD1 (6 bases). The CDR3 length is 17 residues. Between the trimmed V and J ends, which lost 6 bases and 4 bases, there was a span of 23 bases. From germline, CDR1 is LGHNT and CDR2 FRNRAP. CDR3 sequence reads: CASGPSDGGAGSDTQYF. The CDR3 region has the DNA TGTGCTAGTGGACCAAGCGATGGGGGCGCAGGGTCAGATACGCAGTATTTT.

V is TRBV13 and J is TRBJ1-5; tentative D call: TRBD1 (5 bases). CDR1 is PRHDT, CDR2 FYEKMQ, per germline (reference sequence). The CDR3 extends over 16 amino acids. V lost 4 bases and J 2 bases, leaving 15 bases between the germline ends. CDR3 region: CASSSSAGEGNQPQHF. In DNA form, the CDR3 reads TGTGCCAGCAGCTCCTCGGCGGGGGAGGGCAATCAGCCCCAGCATTTT.

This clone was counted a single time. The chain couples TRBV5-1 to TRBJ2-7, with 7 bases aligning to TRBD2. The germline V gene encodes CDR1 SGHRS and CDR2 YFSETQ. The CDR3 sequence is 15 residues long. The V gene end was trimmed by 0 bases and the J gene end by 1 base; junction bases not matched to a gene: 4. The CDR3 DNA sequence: TGCGCCAGCAGCTTGGAAGCGGGAAGGTCCTACGAGCAGTACTTC. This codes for CASSLEAGRSYEQYF.

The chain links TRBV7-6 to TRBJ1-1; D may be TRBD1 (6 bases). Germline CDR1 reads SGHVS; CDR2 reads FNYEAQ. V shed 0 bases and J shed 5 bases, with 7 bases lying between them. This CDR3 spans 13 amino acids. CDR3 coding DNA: TGTGCCAGCAGCTTAGCTACAGGGACTGAAGCTTTCTTT. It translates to CASSLATGTEAFF.

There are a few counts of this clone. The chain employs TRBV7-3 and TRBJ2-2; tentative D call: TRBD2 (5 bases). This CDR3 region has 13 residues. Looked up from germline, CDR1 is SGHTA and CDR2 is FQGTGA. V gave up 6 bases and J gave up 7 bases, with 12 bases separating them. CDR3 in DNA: TGTGCCAGCAGTCTAGCCTGGGACGGGGAGCTGTTTTTT. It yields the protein CASSLAWDGELFF.

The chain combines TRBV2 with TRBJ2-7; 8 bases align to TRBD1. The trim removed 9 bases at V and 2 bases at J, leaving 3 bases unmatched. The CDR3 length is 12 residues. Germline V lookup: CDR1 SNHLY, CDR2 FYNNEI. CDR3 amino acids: CARRTGPYEQYF. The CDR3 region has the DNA TGTGCCAGAAGGACAGGGCCCTACGAGCAGTACTTC.

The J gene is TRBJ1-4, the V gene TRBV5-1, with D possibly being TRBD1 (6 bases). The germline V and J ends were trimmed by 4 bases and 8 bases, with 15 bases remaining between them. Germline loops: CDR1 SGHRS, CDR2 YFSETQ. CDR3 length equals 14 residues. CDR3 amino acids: CASSPPGESEKLFF. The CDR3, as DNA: TGCGCCAGCAGCCCCCCAGGGGAATCGGAAAAACTGTTTTTT. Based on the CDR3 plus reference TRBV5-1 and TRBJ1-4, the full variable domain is KAGVTQTPRYLIKTRGQQVTLSCSPISGHRSVSWYQQTPGQGLQFLFEYFSETQRNKGNFPGRFSGRQFSNSRSEMNVSTLELGDSALYLCASSPPGESEKLFFGSGTQLSVL.

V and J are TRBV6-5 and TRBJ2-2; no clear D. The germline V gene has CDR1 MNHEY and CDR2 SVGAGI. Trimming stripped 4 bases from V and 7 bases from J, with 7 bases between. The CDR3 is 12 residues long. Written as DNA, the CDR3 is TGTGCCAGCAGTTTTTTCGGCGGGGAGCTGTTTTTT. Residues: CASSFFGGELFF.

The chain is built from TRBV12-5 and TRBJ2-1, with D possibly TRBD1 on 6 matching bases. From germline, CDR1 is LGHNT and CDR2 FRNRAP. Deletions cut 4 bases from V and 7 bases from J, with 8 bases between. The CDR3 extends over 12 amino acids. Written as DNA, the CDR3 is TGTGCTAGTGGTTACACAGGGAATGAGCAGTTCTTC. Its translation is CASGYTGNEQFF.

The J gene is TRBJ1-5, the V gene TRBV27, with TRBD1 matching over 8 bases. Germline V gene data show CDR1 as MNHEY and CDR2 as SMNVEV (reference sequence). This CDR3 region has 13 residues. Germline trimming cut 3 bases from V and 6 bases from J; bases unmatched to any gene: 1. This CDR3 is CASSFQGAQPQHF. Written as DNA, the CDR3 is TGTGCCAGCAGTTTTCAGGGGGCTCAGCCCCAGCATTTT.

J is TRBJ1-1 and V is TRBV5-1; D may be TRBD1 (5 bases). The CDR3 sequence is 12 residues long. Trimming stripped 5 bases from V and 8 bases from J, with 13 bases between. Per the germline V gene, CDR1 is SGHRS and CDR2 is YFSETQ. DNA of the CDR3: TGCGCCAGCAGTCCGGAGGGGCTGGAAGCTTTCTTT. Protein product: CASSPEGLEAFF.